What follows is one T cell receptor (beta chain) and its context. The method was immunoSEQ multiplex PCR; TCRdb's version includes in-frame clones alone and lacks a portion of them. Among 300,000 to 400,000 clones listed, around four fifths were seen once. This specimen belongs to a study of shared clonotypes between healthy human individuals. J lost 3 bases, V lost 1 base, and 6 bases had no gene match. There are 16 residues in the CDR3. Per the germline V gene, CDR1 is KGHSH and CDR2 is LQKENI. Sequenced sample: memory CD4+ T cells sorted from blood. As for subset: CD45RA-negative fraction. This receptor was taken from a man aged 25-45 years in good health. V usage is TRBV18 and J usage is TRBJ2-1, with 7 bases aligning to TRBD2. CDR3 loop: CASSPHPGGDYNEQFF. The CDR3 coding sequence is TGTGCCAGCTCACCACACCCGGGAGGAGACTACAATGAGCAGTTCTTC.